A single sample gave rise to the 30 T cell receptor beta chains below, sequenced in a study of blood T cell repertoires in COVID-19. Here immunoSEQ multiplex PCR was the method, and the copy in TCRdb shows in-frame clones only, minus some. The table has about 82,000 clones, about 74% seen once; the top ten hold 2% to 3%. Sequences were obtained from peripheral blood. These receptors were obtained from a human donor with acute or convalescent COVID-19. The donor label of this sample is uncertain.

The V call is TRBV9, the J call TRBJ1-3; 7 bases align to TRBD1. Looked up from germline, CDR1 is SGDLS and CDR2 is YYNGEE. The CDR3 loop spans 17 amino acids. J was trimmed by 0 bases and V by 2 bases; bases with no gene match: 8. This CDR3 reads CASSVLRQGDSGNTIYF. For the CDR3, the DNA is TGTGCCAGCAGCGTTCTTCGACAGGGAGACTCTGGAAACACCATATATTTT.

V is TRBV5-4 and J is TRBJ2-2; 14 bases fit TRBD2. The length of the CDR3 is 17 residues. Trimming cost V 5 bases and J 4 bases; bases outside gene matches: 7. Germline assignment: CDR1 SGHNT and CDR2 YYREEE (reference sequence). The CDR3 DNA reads TGTGCCAGCAGGGACGGGACTAGCGGGAGAGGCACCGGGGAGCTGTTTTTT. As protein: CASRDGTSGRGTGELFF.

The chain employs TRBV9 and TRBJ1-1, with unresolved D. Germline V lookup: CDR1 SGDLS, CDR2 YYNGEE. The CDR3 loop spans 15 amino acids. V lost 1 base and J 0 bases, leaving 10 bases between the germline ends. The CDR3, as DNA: TGTGCCAGCAGCGTATACAGCGGTATGAACACTGAAGCTTTCTTT. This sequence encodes CASSVYSGMNTEAFF. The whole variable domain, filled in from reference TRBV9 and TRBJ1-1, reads DSGVTQTPKHLITATGQRVTLRCSPRSGDLSVYWYQQSLDQGLQFLIQYYNGEERAKGNILERFSAQQFPDLHSELNLSSLELGDSALYFCASSVYSGMNTEAFFGQGTRLTVV.

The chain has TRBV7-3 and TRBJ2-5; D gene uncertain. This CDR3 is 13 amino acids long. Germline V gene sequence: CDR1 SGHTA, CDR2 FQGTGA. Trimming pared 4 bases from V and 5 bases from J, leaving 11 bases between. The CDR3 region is CASSSHQWETQYF. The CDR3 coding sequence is TGTGCCAGCAGCTCCCATCAGTGGGAGACCCAGTACTTC.

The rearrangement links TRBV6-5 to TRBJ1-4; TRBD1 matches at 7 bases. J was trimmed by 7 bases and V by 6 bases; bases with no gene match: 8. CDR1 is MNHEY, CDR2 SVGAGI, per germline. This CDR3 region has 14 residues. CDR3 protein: CASSLTGLVEKLFF. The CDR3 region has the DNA TGTGCCAGCAGCTTGACAGGGTTGGTTGAAAAACTGTTTTTT.

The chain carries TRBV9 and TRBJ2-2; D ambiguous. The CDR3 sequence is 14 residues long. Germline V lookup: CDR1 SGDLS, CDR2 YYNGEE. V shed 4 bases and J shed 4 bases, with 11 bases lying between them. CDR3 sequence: CASSPSFSTGELFF. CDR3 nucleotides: TGTGCCAGCAGCCCGAGCTTTAGCACCGGGGAGCTGTTTTTT.

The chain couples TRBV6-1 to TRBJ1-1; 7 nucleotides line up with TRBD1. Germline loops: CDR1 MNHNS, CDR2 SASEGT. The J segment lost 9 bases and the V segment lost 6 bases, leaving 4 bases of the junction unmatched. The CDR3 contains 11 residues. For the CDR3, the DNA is TGTGCCAGCAGCAAGACAGGGCAAGCTTTCTTT. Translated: CASSKTGQAFF.

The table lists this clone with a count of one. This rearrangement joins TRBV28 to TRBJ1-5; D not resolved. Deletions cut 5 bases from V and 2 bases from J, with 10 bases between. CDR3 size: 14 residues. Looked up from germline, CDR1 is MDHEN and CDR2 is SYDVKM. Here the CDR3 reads CASSTGVGNQPQHF. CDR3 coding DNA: TGTGCCAGCAGTACCGGAGTTGGCAATCAGCCCCAGCATTTT.

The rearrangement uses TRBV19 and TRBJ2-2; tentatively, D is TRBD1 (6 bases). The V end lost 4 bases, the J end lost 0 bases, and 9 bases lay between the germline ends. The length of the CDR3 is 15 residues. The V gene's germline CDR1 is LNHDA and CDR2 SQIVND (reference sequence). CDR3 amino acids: CASSTDRSNTGELFF. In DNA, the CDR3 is TGTGCCAGTAGTACTGACAGGTCGAACACCGGGGAGCTGTTTTTT.

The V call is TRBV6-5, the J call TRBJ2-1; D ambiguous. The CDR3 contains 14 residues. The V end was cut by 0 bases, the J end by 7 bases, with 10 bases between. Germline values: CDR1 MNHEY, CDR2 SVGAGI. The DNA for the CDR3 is TGTGCCAGCAGTTACTCCGAGGCTGGGAATGAGCAGTTCTTC. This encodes CASSYSEAGNEQFF.

DNA of the CDR3: TGTGCCAGCAGTTACCGGGACAGGAACACTGAAGCTTTCTTT. Encoded protein: CASSYRDRNTEAFF. The rearrangement uses TRBV6-5 and TRBJ1-1, with TRBD1 matching over 7 bases. V gave up 2 bases and J gave up 1 base; unmatched junction bases: 1. The germline V gene has CDR1 MNHEY and CDR2 SVGAGI. This CDR3 contains 14 residues.

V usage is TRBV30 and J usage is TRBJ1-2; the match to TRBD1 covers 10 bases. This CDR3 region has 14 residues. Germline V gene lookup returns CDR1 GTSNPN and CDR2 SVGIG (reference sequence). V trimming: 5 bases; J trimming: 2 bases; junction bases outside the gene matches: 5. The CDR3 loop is CAWSGDRGNYGYTF. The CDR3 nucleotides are TGTGCCTGGTCCGGGGACAGGGGAAACTATGGCTACACCTTC.

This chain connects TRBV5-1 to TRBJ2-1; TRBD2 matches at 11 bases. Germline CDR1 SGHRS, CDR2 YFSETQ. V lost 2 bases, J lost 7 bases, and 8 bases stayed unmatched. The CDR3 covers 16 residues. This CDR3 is CASSLDLAGGANEQFF. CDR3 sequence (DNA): TGCGCCAGCAGCTTAGACTTAGCGGGAGGGGCAAATGAGCAGTTCTTC. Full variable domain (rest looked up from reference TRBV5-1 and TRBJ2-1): KAGVTQTPRYLIKTRGQQVTLSCSPISGHRSVSWYQQTPGQGLQFLFEYFSETQRNKGNFPGRFSGRQFSNSRSEMNVSTLELGDSALYLCASSLDLAGGANEQFFGPGTRLTVL.

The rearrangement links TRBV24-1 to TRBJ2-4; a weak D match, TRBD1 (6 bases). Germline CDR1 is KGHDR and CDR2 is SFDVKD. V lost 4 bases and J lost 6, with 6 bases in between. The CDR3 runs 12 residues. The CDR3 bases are TGTGCCACCAGTGACAGGGGAAACATTCAGTACTTC. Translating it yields CATSDRGNIQYF.

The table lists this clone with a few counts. CDR3 bases: TGTGCCAGCAGCTCGGTTAACCCAGGAGGCGAGCAGTACTTC. It is translated as CASSSVNPGGEQYF. The chain links TRBV7-8 to TRBJ2-7; D is possibly TRBD2 (5 bases). V dropped 4 bases and J dropped 6 bases, with 16 bases sitting between them. The CDR3 spans 14 residues. The germline V gene has CDR1 SGHVS and CDR2 FQNEAQ. The full variable domain, with the rest looked up from reference TRBV7-8 and TRBJ2-7, is GAGVSQSPRYKVAKRGQDVALRCDPISGHVSLFWYQQALGQGPEFLTYFQNEAQLDKSGLPSDRFFAERPEGSVSTLKIQRTQQEDSAVYLCASSSVNPGGEQYFGPGTRLTVT.

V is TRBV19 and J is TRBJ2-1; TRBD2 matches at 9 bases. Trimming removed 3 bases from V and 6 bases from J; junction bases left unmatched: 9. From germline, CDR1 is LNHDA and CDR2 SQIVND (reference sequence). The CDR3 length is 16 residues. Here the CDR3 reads CASSIWLAGGPNEQFF. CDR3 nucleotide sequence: TGTGCCAGTAGTATCTGGCTGGCGGGGGGGCCCAATGAGCAGTTCTTC.

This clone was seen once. This CDR3 is CASSYDSRGFDTEAFF. The DNA of the CDR3 is TGTGCCAGCAGTTACGATTCCCGGGGATTTGACACTGAAGCTTTCTTT. This chain joins TRBV6-5 and TRBJ1-1; D ambiguous. The CDR3 has 16 amino acids. V was cut by 2 bases and J by 3 bases, with 16 bases left in between. Germline V gene lookup returns CDR1 MNHEY and CDR2 SVGAGI.

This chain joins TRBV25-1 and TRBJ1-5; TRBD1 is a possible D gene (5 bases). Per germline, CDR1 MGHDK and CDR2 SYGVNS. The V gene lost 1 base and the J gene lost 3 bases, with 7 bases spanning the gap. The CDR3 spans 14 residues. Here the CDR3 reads CASSEFGANQPQHF. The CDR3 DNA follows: TGTGCCAGCAGTGAATTTGGGGCCAATCAGCCCCAGCATTTT.

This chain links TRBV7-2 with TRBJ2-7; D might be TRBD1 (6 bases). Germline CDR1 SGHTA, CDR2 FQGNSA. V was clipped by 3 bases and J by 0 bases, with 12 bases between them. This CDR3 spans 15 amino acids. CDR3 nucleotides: TGTGCCAGCAGCTTGGACACAGGGAGCTCCTACGAGCAGTACTTC. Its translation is CASSLDTGSSYEQYF.

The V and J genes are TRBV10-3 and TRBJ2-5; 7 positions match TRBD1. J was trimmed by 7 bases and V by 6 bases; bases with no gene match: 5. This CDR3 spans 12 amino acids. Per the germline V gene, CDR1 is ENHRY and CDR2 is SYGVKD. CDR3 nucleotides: TGTGCCATCAGCGACAGGGCGGGGACCCAGTACTTC. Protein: CAISDRAGTQYF.

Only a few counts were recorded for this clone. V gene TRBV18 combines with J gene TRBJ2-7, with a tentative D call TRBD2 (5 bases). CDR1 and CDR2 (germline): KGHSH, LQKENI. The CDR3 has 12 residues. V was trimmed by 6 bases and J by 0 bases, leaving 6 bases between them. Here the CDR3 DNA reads TGTGCCAGCTCTGGGAGCTCCTACGAGCAGTACGTC. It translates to CASSGSSYEQYV.

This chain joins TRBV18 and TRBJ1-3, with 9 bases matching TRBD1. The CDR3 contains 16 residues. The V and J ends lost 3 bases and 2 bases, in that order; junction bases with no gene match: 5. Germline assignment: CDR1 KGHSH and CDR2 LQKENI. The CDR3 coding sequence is TGTGCCAGCTCACCGCCTGGGACAGGGACTGGAAACACCATATATTTT. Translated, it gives CASSPPGTGTGNTIYF.

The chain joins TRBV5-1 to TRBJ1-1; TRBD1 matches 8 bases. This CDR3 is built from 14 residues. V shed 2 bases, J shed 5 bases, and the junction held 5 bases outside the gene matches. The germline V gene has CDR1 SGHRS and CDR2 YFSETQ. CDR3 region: CASSFQGAGTEAFF. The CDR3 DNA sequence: TGCGCCAGCAGCTTCCAGGGGGCGGGAACTGAAGCTTTCTTT. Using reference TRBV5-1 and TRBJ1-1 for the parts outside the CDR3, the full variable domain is KAGVTQTPRYLIKTRGQQVTLSCSPISGHRSVSWYQQTPGQGLQFLFEYFSETQRNKGNFPGRFSGRQFSNSRSEMNVSTLELGDSALYLCASSFQGAGTEAFFGQGTRLTVV.

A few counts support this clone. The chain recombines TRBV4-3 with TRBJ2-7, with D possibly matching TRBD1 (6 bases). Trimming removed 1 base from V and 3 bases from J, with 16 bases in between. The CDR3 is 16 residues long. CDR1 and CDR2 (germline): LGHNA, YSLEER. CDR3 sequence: CASSQGIGRGSYEQYF. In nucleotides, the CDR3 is TGCGCCAGCAGCCAAGGGATCGGCAGGGGAAGCTACGAGCAGTACTTC.

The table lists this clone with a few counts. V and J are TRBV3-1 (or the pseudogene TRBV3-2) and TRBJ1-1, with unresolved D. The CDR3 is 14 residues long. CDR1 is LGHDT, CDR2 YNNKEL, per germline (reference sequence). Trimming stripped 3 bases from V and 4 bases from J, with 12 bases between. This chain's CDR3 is CASSHETDFTEAFF. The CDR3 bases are TGTGCCAGCAGCCATGAAACAGATTTCACTGAAGCTTTCTTT.

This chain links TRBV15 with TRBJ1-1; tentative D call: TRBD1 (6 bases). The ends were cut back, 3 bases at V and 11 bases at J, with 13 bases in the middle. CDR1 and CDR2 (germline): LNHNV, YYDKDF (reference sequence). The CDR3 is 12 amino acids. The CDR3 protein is CATSSYRAPAFF. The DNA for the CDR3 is TGTGCCACCAGCAGCTACAGGGCCCCGGCTTTCTTT.

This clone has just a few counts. In nucleotides, the CDR3 is TGTGCCAGCAGCTACTACACTGAAGCTTTCTTT. Translated: CASSYYTEAFF. The chain carries TRBV25-1 and TRBJ1-1, with D unclear. Germline CDR1 is MGHDK and CDR2 is SYGVNS. The CDR3 loop spans 11 amino acids. Trimming removed 6 bases at V and 3 bases at J, with 5 bases between.

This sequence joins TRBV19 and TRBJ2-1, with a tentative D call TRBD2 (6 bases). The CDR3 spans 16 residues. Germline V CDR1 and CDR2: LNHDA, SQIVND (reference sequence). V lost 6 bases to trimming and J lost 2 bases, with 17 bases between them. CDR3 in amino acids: CASRETAGNPYNEQFF. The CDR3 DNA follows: TGTGCCAGTAGGGAAACCGCGGGGAACCCCTACAATGAGCAGTTCTTC.

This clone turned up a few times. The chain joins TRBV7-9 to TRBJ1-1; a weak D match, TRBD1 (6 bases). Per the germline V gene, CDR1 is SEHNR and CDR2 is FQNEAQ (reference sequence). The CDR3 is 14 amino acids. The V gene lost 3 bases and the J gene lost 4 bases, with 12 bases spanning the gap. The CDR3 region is CASSFLGGGTEAFF. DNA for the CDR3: TGTGCCAGCAGCTTCCTAGGGGGTGGCACTGAAGCTTTCTTT.

The CDR3 reads CASSPGVGTNEKLFF. The CDR3 DNA follows: TGTGCCAGCAGCCCAGGGGTTGGCACTAATGAAAAACTGTTTTTT. This chain uses TRBV5-6 with TRBJ1-4; tentatively, D is TRBD1 (6 bases). V was trimmed by 4 bases and J by 2 bases, leaving 12 bases between them. The CDR3 is made up of 15 amino acids. Per germline, CDR1 SGHDT and CDR2 YYEEEE. Complete variable domain (other parts from reference TRBV5-6 and TRBJ1-4): DAGVTQSPTHLIKTRGQQVTLRCSPKSGHDTVSWYQQALGQGPQFIFQYYEEEERQRGNFPDRFSGHQFPNYSSELNVNALLLGDSALYLCASSPGVGTNEKLFFGSGTQLSVL.